This record looks at one T cell receptor (beta chain) sequence and its context. Its antigen is not identified. CDR3 length: 15 amino acids. Germline assignment: CDR1 DFQATT and CDR2 SNEGSKA (reference sequence). The V end lost 3 bases, the J end lost 5 bases, and 19 bases lay between the germline ends. The data were taken from a study of blood T cells in healthy people across ages. Donors ranged from roughly 6 to 95 years old and were healthy Caucasians in Russia. The authors ran a second PCR of roughly 6 to 12 cycles using a sample-barcoded 5' primer and a J-beta primer mix. Tagging of each cDNA molecule was performed by a template-switch adaptor with 12 random nucleotides. Using its own MiXCR run on the 5' RACE reads, TCRdb lists one record per CDR3 protein. The sample lists around 700,000 distinct CDR3 sequences, 20% to 25% seen once, with under 9.5% in the top ten. Study conclusions and caveats: PBMC samples, being unsorted, prevented any conclusive comparison of naive and antigen-experienced cells.

This same sample was also taken into another study, of T cells of mothers and their children. According to that study: Thymic selection shapes TCR recombination output in related pairs, and it does so similarly in unrelated pairs.

Sequenced input: blood. The chain couples TRBV20-1 to TRBJ2-5, with D possibly TRBD1 on 6 matching bases. This sequence originates from a boy between 10 and 17 years old in good health. The CDR3 loop is CSASRGTGSGETQYF. The CDR3 DNA follows: TGCAGTGCTAGCCGGGGAACAGGGTCAGGGGAGACCCAGTACTTC.